The 19 T cell receptor beta chains below were found in one sample sequenced in a study of beta chain features in type 1 diabetes. Study-level findings and limits: Among patients with Type 1 diabetes, TCRB CDR3s were moderately but significantly shorter in every one of the four CD4+ subsets.

Sequenced material consisted of expressed TCRB transcripts (all of the isolated RNA was reverse transcribed). TCRdb's table, derived via immunoSEQ multiplex PCR, lists solely in-frame clones and lacks some. The table shows hundreds of thousands of clones, with under 13% occurring only once. No antigen has been assigned to these receptors. Sequenced sample: naive CD4+ T cells from blood. These receptors all come from a man aged 30 to 45 with type 1 diabetes.

The chain links TRBV6-1 to TRBJ1-4, with TRBD1 matching 10 bases. This CDR3 has 17 residues. With V trimmed by 3 bases and J by 6 bases, 10 bases remained unmatched. Germline V lookup: CDR1 MNHNS, CDR2 SASEGT. CDR3 DNA sequence: TGTGCCAGCAGTGACCAAGCGTACGGGACAGGGGATGAAAAACTGTTTTTT. Encoded protein: CASSDQAYGTGDEKLFF.

This clone was seen only a few times. This chain connects TRBV29-1 to TRBJ2-7; D perhaps matches TRBD1 (6 bases). The germline V and J ends were trimmed by 7 bases and 4 bases, with 11 bases remaining between them. The CDR3 loop spans 11 amino acids. Germline V gene data show CDR1 as SQVTM and CDR2 as ANQGSEA. CDR3 sequence reads: CSGLRGYEQYF. The CDR3 region has the DNA TGCAGCGGCCTAAGGGGGTACGAGCAGTACTTC.

J is TRBJ1-6 and V is TRBV5-1, with 10 bases matching TRBD1. This CDR3 region has 17 residues. V trimming: 4 bases; J trimming: 7 bases; junction bases outside the gene matches: 11. Germline CDR1 is SGHRS and CDR2 is YFSETQ. CDR3: CASSITPGQGRNSPLHF. CDR3 in DNA: TGCGCCAGCAGCATTACTCCGGGACAGGGGAGGAATTCACCCCTCCACTTT.

This clone has only a few counts. V usage is TRBV5-4 and J usage is TRBJ1-4, with 7 bases matching TRBD1. Trimming removed 4 bases from V and 2 bases from J; junction bases left unmatched: 5. Germline V lookup: CDR1 SGHNT, CDR2 YYREEE (reference sequence). The CDR3 contains 15 residues. CDR3 loop: CASSVDRATNEKLFF. The DNA of the CDR3 is TGTGCCAGCAGCGTTGACAGGGCCACTAATGAAAAACTGTTTTTT. Using reference TRBV5-4 and TRBJ1-4 for the parts outside the CDR3, the full variable domain is ETGVTQSPTHLIKTRGQQVTLRCSSQSGHNTVSWYQQALGQGPQFIFQYYREEENGRGNFPPRFSGLQFPNYSSELNVNALELDDSALYLCASSVDRATNEKLFFGSGTQLSVL.

The gene calls are TRBV7-8 and TRBJ2-5; the match to TRBD2 covers 7 bases. Per germline, CDR1 SGHVS and CDR2 FQNEAQ. CDR3 size: 16 residues. The J segment lost 2 bases and the V segment lost 5 bases, leaving 11 bases of the junction unmatched. Here the CDR3 reads CASSPHGTTQQETQYF. The CDR3 nucleotides are TGTGCCAGCAGCCCACACGGGACTACCCAACAAGAGACCCAGTACTTC.

This clone has more than one count but fewer than ten. This chain joins TRBV5-1 and TRBJ2-5, with 9 bases that match TRBD2. V lost 1 base to trimming and J lost 2 bases; unmatched junction nucleotides: 6. Per germline, CDR1 SGHRS and CDR2 YFSETQ. The CDR3 sequence is 16 residues long. CDR3 bases: TGCGCCAGCAGCTTGCCTCTAGCGGGGAGACAAGAGACCCAGTACTTC. Residues: CASSLPLAGRQETQYF. The full variable domain, with the rest looked up from reference TRBV5-1 and TRBJ2-5, is KAGVTQTPRYLIKTRGQQVTLSCSPISGHRSVSWYQQTPGQGLQFLFEYFSETQRNKGNFPGRFSGRQFSNSRSEMNVSTLELGDSALYLCASSLPLAGRQETQYFGPGTRLLVL.

This clone occurred a few times. The DNA of the CDR3 is TGTGCCAGCACTACTTCGGACAGAAGTTACTCACCCCTCCACTTT. Protein: CASTTSDRSYSPLHF. This chain connects TRBV28 to TRBJ1-6; the D gene is possibly TRBD1 (6 bases). Trimming took 7 bases from V and 10 from J, leaving 20 bases between them. The CDR3 runs to 15 residues. CDR1 and CDR2 (germline): MDHEN, SYDVKM.

This clone turned up a few times. The rearrangement joins TRBV9 to TRBJ2-3; 8 nucleotides line up with TRBD2. V shed 2 bases, J shed 6 bases, and the junction held 5 bases outside the gene matches. The germline CDR1 and CDR2 sequences are SGDLS and YYNGEE. This CDR3 is 14 amino acids long. CDR3 in DNA: TGTGCCAGCAGCGTGTCGGGGGGGCGGGATACGCAGTATTTT. It yields the protein CASSVSGGRDTQYF.

J is TRBJ2-3 and V is TRBV6-5; TRBD1 is a possible D gene (6 bases). This CDR3 contains 12 residues. V lost 11 bases to trimming and J lost 2 bases, with 11 bases between them. From germline, CDR1 is MNHEY and CDR2 SVGAGI. The CDR3 DNA follows: TGTGCCGCCAGGGGACCCACAGATACGCAGTATTTT. Protein product: CAARGPTDTQYF.

This clone was picked up a small number of times. This chain joins TRBV18 and TRBJ1-6, with TRBD1 matching over 10 bases. CDR3 length: 18 residues. The junction had 12 bases not matched to a gene; V was cut back by 1 base and J by 9 bases. The V gene's germline CDR1 is KGHSH and CDR2 LQKENI. CDR3 DNA sequence: TGTGCCAGCTCACCACGAATGTTGTCTGGGACAGGGGCTTCACCCCTCCACTTT. This codes for CASSPRMLSGTGASPLHF.

The chain has TRBV4-3 and TRBJ2-7, with D possibly being TRBD1 (7 bases). Germline CDR1 and CDR2: LGHNA and YSLEER. CDR3 length: 15 amino acids. Trimming stripped 0 bases from V and 3 bases from J, with 12 bases between. The CDR3 sequence: CASSQEEGQYYEQYF. As DNA, the CDR3 is TGCGCCAGCAGCCAAGAGGAGGGACAGTACTACGAGCAGTACTTC.

This clone was seen a few times. The chain has TRBV7-9 and TRBJ2-7; D remains ambiguous. Looked up from germline, CDR1 is SEHNR and CDR2 is FQNEAQ (reference sequence). The CDR3 consists of 14 residues. Trimming removed 0 bases from V and 2 bases from J, with 8 bases in between. CDR3 DNA: TGTGCCAGCAGCTTAGCGGTCCAGGCCTACGAGCAGTACTTC. It codes for CASSLAVQAYEQYF.

This clone was detected a few times. The J gene is TRBJ2-5, the V gene TRBV14; D ambiguous. This CDR3 has 11 residues. The V gene's germline CDR1 is SGHDN and CDR2 FVKESK. Trimming removed 5 bases from V and 6 bases from J, with 7 bases in between. The CDR3 DNA sequence: TGTGCCAGCAGCGCAGGCCAGACCCAGTACTTC. Amino acids: CASSAGQTQYF.

In its sample, this clone was seen a few times. This chain joins TRBV5-4 and TRBJ2-5; possible D gene TRBD2, 6 bases. This CDR3 is built from 14 residues. V dropped 4 bases and J dropped 3 bases, with 13 bases sitting between them. The germline gives CDR1 SGHNT, CDR2 YYREEE (reference sequence). The CDR3 protein is CASSPHGGKETQYF. The CDR3 DNA follows: TGTGCCAGCAGCCCCCATGGGGGGAAAGAGACCCAGTACTTC.

Only a few counts were recorded for this clone. The genes are TRBV21-1 and TRBJ2-7; the table assigns TRBD2, which was not confirmed against the DNA. TRBV21-1 is noted as a pseudogene. The CDR3 has 15 amino acids. The CDR3 sequence is CASIKGERGAYEQYF. CDR3 nucleotides: TGTGCCAGCATTAAGGGAGAACGGGGGGCCTACGAGCAGTACTTC.

The chain links TRBV2 to TRBJ2-1, with D unclear. The CDR3 length is 11 residues. Germline assignment: CDR1 SNHLY and CDR2 FYNNEI. Trimming stripped 2 bases from V and 7 bases from J, with 3 bases between. The chain's CDR3 is CASSEINEQFF. The DNA of the CDR3 is TGTGCCAGCAGTGAAATAAATGAGCAGTTCTTC.

V and J are TRBV18 and TRBJ1-2, with 7 bases aligning to TRBD1. There are 11 residues in the CDR3. Germline assignment: CDR1 KGHSH and CDR2 LQKENI. The CDR3 sequence is CAGGQNYGYTF. The CDR3 DNA reads TGTGCGGGGGGACAGAACTATGGCTACACCTTC.

This chain links TRBV16 with TRBJ1-4; D is undetermined. This CDR3 is 15 amino acids long. V was shortened by 0 bases and J by 3 bases, with 8 bases between the two germline ends. Germline assignment: CDR1 KGHSY and CDR2 FQNENV. This CDR3 is CASSQSDFANEKLFF. CDR3 sequence (DNA): TGTGCCAGCAGCCAATCCGACTTCGCTAATGAAAAACTGTTTTTT. The full variable domain, rest sourced from reference TRBV16 and TRBJ1-4, is GEEVAQTPKHLVRGEGQKAKLYCAPIKGHSYVFWYQQVLKNEFKFLISFQNENVFDETGMPKERFSAKCLPNSPCSLEIQATKLEDSAVYFCASSQSDFANEKLFFGSGTQLSVL.

Only a few counts were recorded for this clone. V gene TRBV18 combines with J gene TRBJ1-2; 8 bases map to TRBD1. With 4 bases clipped from V and 2 bases from J, the junction kept 3 bases outside the gene matches. The length of the CDR3 is 14 residues. CDR1 is KGHSH, CDR2 LQKENI, per germline. The CDR3, as DNA: TGTGCCAGCTCACGGGACAGGCCAAACTATGGCTACACCTTC. This sequence encodes CASSRDRPNYGYTF.